The rows below give T cell receptor beta chains drawn from one sample of a study of blood T cell repertoires in COVID-19. TCRdb's table, derived via immunoSEQ multiplex PCR, lists solely in-frame clones and lacks some. The table shows fewer than 150,000 clones, with approximately 87% occurring only once. The sequenced material came from PBMCs or T cells enriched from blood (not recorded which). The origin of the receptors is a man in his fifties in a cohort exposed to, infected with or recovered from COVID-19 (not recorded which). Each CDR3 is given with its conserved first and last residue. The order of the fields is J gene, D gene, clone size, V gene, CDR3 protein, CDR3 DNA. A D gene is named only where the DNA matches it firmly. Rows may omit the clone size; those that give it use once, few, many or a size class.

J: TRBJ2-5
D: TRBD2
size: NA
V: TRBV28
CDR3: CASSGGLAGETQYF
DNA: TGTGCCAGCAGTGGCGGACTAGCGGGAGAGACCCAGTACTTC

J: TRBJ2-5
D: NA
size: once
V: TRBV3-1/TRBV3-2
CDR3: CASSHAWRREETQYF
DNA: TGTGCCAGCAGCCATGCATGGCGGAGAGAAGAGACCCAGTACTTC

J: TRBJ2-7
D: TRBD1
size: NA
V: TRBV19
CDR3: CASSIPTGAAVDEQYF
DNA: TGTGCCAGTAGTATTCCTACAGGGGCCGCAGTCGACGAGCAGTACTTC

J: TRBJ2-7
D: NA
size: NA
V: TRBV7-8
CDR3: CASSLEQGREQYF
DNA: TGTGCCAGCAGCTTAGAACAGGGTCGCGAGCAGTACTTC

J: TRBJ2-2
D: NA
size: NA
V: TRBV5-5
CDR3: CASSLGGVSGELFF
DNA: TGTGCCAGCAGCTTAGGAGGGGTTAGCGGGGAGCTGTTTTTT

J: TRBJ1-5
D: NA
size: NA
V: TRBV7-2
CDR3: CASSLEGMGNQPQHF
DNA: TGTGCCAGCAGCTTAGAGGGGATGGGCAATCAGCCCCAGCATTTT

J: TRBJ2-7
D: TRBD2
size: NA
V: TRBV5-5
CDR3: CASSLTHSGGIFEQYF
DNA: TGTGCCAGCAGCTTGACTCATAGCGGGGGGATTTTCGAGCAGTACTTC

J: TRBJ2-7
D: NA
size: NA
V: TRBV18
CDR3: CASSPQSSYEQYF
DNA: TGTGCCAGCTCACCACAGAGCTCCTACGAGCAGTACTTC

J: TRBJ1-5
D: NA
size: once
V: TRBV15
CDR3: CATSRDKTSGMGNQPQHF
DNA: TGTGCCACCAGCAGAGATAAAACGTCGGGGATGGGCAATCAGCCCCAGCATTTT

J: TRBJ2-5
D: NA
size: NA
V: TRBV7-2
CDR3: CASSSYGNQETQYF
DNA: TGTGCCAGCAGCTCTTACGGGAACCAAGAGACCCAGTACTTC

J: TRBJ1-2
D: NA
size: NA
V: TRBV29-1
CDR3: CSADSRAGGYTF
DNA: TGCAGCGCCGACAGCAGGGCGGGGGGCTACACCTTC

J: TRBJ1-5
D: NA
size: NA
V: TRBV6-1
CDR3: CASTDGPGGEPQHF
DNA: TGTGCCAGCACCGACGGTCCCGGGGGGGAACCCCAGCATTTT

J: TRBJ2-7
D: NA
size: NA
V: TRBV15
CDR3: CATSPKGATYSYEQYF
DNA: TGTGCCACCAGTCCGAAGGGAGCGACCTACTCCTACGAGCAGTACTTC

J: TRBJ2-7
D: NA
size: NA
V: TRBV18
CDR3: CASSPGVTYEQYF
DNA: TGTGCCAGCTCACCCGGGGTCACCTACGAGCAGTACTTC

J: TRBJ1-5
D: NA
size: NA
V: TRBV11-2
CDR3: CASSLAVSNQPQHF
DNA: TGTGCCAGCAGCTTAGCGGTGAGCAATCAGCCCCAGCATTTT

J: TRBJ1-1
D: NA
size: NA
V: TRBV6-5
CDR3: CASRSSGRGTEAFF
DNA: TGTGCCAGCAGATCCTCAGGGAGGGGCACTGAAGCTTTCTTT

J: TRBJ1-2
D: TRBD1
size: NA
V: TRBV7-9
CDR3: CASRRDRNYGYTF
DNA: TGTGCCAGTCGGAGGGACAGGAACTATGGCTACACCTTC

J: TRBJ1-6
D: NA
size: NA
V: TRBV9
CDR3: CASSVLGGGNSPLHF
DNA: TGTGCCAGCAGCGTTTTGGGAGGGGGGAATTCACCCCTCCACTTT

J: TRBJ2-7
D: NA
size: NA
V: TRBV12-3/TRBV12-4
CDR3: CASSPDSSYEQYF
DNA: TGTGCCAGCAGTCCGGACAGTTCCTACGAGCAGTACTTC

J: TRBJ1-2
D: TRBD1
size: NA
V: TRBV5-6
CDR3: CASSIRQGQYGYTF
DNA: TGTGCCAGCAGCATCCGACAGGGGCAATATGGCTACACCTTC

J: TRBJ1-2
D: TRBD1
size: once
V: TRBV20-1
CDR3: CSASGQRGYTF
DNA: TGCAGTGCGTCGGGACAGCGGGGCTACACCTTC

J: TRBJ1-2
D: NA
size: once
V: TRBV12-3/TRBV12-4
CDR3: CATSGEGEGYTF
DNA: TGTGCCACCAGCGGGGAGGGCGAAGGCTACACCTTC